This is a list of T cell receptor beta chains from one sample in a study of T cell repertoires in aging, cancer and after chemotherapy. TCRdb passed the multiplex PCR reads through MiXCR, listing each CDR3 protein once. The sample lists approximately 5,000 distinct CDR3 sequences; around 40% were seen once. Sequencing input: blood. Receptors originate from a human donor with a blood cancer. The CDR3 runs from the conserved cysteine through the conserved F or W. D genes are given only for firm matches. Size is omitted from some rows. Given values are once, few, many or a class for expanded clones.

V	size	D	J	DNA	CDR3
TRBV5-4	NA	NA	TRBJ1-2	TGTGCCAGCAGCTTGGACCCCCTGAACTATGGCTACACCTTC	CASSLDPLNYGYTF
TRBV12-3/TRBV12-4	once	TRBD1	TRBJ2-5	TGTGCCAGCAGTTTTCGGGACAGGGTCCAAGAGACCCAGTACTTC	CASSFRDRVQETQYF
TRBV27	NA	NA	TRBJ2-7	TGTGCCAGCAGTTCGACAGGTCCCTACGAGCAGTACTTC	CASSSTGPYEQYF
TRBV7-9	NA	TRBD1	TRBJ1-2	TGTGCCAGCAGCTATGACGCACAGGGGGTATATGGCTACACCTTC	CASSYDAQGVYGYTF
TRBV19	medium-sized	NA	TRBJ2-7	TGTGCCAGTAGTATGGAACATAACTACGAGCAGTACTTC	CASSMEHNYEQYF
TRBV7-6	few	NA	TRBJ1-1	TGTGCCAGCAGCCCAACAGAAGGTGAAGCTTTCTTT	CASSPTEGEAFF
TRBV11-2	few	NA	TRBJ2-1	TGTGCCAGCAGTCCCTACTTCGGGGATGAGCAGTTCTTC	CASSPYFGDEQFF
TRBV7-6	few	NA	TRBJ1-2	TGTGCCAGCAGCCCGACGACCGGGACGGCCTATGGCTACACCTTC	CASSPTTGTAYGYTF
TRBV6-6	few	NA	TRBJ2-7	TGTGCCAGCACTAAAGCAGGGTCTTACGAGCAGTACTTC	CASTKAGSYEQYF
TRBV12-3/TRBV12-4	few	TRBD1	TRBJ2-2	TGTGCCAGCAGTCGGAGACAGGGGAGTACCGGGGAGCTGTTTTTT	CASSRRQGSTGELFF
TRBV7-2	NA	NA	TRBJ2-1	TGTGCCAGCAGCTTAGCGTCCTGGGATGAGCAGTTCTTC	CASSLASWDEQFF
TRBV29-1	medium-sized	TRBD1	TRBJ2-5	TGCAGCGTTGAAGGGTCCGGGACAGGGGTCCAGTACTTC	CSVEGSGTGVQYF
TRBV5-1	few	NA	TRBJ2-1	TGCGCCAGCAGCTTCGACTGGGATGAGCAGTTCTTC	CASSFDWDEQFF
TRBV12-3/TRBV12-4	NA	TRBD2	TRBJ2-5	TGTGCCAGCAGGGGGGAGGGAGGCGGGACCCAGTACTTC	CASRGEGGGTQYF
TRBV27	NA	TRBD2	TRBJ2-7	TGTGCCGGCAGTGCCAACTCCGCGGGGGGGCCCTACGAGCAGTACTTC	CAGSANSAGGPYEQYF
TRBV6-5	NA	NA	TRBJ2-7	TGTGCCAGCAGTTACTCGAGGAGCAGGCATAGCTCCTACGAGCAGTACTTC	CASSYSRSRHSSYEQYF
TRBV5-5	once	NA	TRBJ1-5	TGTGCCAGCAGCTTGCGGGTAAGGAATCAGCCCCAGCATTTT	CASSLRVRNQPQHF
TRBV12-3/TRBV12-4	NA	TRBD1	TRBJ2-3	TGTGCCAGCAGCACATCCGGGACAGGGGGTACTTCAGATACGCAGTATTTT	CASSTSGTGGTSDTQYF
TRBV27	NA	TRBD1	TRBJ1-1	TGTGCCAGCGGACAGGGGGCGCGGGAAGCTTTCTTT	CASGQGAREAFF
TRBV7-2	NA	TRBD1	TRBJ2-7	TGTGCCAGCAGCCCGCAGACCCGACAGGGGAGGTACGAGCAGTACTTC	CASSPQTRQGRYEQYF
TRBV6-5	NA	TRBD2	TRBJ2-2	TGTGCCAGCAGCCGATCTACTAGCGCCGGGGAGCTGTTTTTT	CASSRSTSAGELFF
TRBV6-6	NA	TRBD1	TRBJ2-2	TGTGCCGGGAGAGACAGGGACCACGGGGAGCTGTTTTTT	CAGRDRDHGELFF
TRBV5-5	NA	TRBD2	TRBJ2-3	TGTGCCAGAAGCTTGGGACTAGCGGGGCCTAGCACAGATACGCAGTATTTT	CARSLGLAGPSTDTQYF
TRBV27	NA	NA	TRBJ1-2	TGTGCCAGCAGTTTCACTCAGGCGGGAGGTTATGGCTACACCTTC	CASSFTQAGGYGYTF
TRBV6-5	NA	NA	TRBJ1-6	TGTGCCAGCAGTTCGAGCAGGGCGGGTAATTCACCCCTCCACTTT	CASSSSRAGNSPLHF
TRBV10-3	NA	NA	TRBJ2-2	TGTGCCATCAGTGAGGGGGTGTCCGGGGAGCTGTTTTTT	CAISEGVSGELFF
TRBV12-3/TRBV12-4	NA	NA	TRBJ2-7	TGTGCCAGCAGTTTAAAGGGCACCTCCTACGAGCAGTACTTC	CASSLKGTSYEQYF